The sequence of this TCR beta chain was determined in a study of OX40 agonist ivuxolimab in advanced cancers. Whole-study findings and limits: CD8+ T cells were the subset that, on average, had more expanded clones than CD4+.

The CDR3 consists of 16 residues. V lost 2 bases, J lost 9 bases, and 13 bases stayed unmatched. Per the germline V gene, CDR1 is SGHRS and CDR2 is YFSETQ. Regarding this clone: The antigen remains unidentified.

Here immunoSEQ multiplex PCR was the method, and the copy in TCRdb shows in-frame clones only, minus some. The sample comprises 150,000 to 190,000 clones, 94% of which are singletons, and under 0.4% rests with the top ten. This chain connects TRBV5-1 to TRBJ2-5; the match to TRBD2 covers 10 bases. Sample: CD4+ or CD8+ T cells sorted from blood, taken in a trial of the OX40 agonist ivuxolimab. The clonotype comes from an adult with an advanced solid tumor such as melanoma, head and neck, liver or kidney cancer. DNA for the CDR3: TGCGCCAGCAGCTTTGAAACTAGCGGGGACCTGGGGGCCCAGTACTTC. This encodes CASSFETSGDLGAQYF.